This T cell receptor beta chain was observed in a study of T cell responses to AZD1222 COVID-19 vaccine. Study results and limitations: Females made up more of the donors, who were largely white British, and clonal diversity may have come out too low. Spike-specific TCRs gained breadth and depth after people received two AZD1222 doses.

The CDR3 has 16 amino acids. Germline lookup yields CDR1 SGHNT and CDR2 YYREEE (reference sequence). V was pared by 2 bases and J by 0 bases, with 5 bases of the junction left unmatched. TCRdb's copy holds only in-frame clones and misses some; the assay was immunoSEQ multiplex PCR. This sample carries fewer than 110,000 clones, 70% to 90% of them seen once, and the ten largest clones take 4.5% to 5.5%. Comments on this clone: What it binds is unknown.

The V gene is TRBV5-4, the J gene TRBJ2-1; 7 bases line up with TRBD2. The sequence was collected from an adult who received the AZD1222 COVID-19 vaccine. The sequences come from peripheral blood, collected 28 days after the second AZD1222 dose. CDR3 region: CASSFYLAVSYNEQFF. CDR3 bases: TGTGCCAGCAGCTTCTATCTAGCGGTCTCCTACAATGAGCAGTTCTTC.